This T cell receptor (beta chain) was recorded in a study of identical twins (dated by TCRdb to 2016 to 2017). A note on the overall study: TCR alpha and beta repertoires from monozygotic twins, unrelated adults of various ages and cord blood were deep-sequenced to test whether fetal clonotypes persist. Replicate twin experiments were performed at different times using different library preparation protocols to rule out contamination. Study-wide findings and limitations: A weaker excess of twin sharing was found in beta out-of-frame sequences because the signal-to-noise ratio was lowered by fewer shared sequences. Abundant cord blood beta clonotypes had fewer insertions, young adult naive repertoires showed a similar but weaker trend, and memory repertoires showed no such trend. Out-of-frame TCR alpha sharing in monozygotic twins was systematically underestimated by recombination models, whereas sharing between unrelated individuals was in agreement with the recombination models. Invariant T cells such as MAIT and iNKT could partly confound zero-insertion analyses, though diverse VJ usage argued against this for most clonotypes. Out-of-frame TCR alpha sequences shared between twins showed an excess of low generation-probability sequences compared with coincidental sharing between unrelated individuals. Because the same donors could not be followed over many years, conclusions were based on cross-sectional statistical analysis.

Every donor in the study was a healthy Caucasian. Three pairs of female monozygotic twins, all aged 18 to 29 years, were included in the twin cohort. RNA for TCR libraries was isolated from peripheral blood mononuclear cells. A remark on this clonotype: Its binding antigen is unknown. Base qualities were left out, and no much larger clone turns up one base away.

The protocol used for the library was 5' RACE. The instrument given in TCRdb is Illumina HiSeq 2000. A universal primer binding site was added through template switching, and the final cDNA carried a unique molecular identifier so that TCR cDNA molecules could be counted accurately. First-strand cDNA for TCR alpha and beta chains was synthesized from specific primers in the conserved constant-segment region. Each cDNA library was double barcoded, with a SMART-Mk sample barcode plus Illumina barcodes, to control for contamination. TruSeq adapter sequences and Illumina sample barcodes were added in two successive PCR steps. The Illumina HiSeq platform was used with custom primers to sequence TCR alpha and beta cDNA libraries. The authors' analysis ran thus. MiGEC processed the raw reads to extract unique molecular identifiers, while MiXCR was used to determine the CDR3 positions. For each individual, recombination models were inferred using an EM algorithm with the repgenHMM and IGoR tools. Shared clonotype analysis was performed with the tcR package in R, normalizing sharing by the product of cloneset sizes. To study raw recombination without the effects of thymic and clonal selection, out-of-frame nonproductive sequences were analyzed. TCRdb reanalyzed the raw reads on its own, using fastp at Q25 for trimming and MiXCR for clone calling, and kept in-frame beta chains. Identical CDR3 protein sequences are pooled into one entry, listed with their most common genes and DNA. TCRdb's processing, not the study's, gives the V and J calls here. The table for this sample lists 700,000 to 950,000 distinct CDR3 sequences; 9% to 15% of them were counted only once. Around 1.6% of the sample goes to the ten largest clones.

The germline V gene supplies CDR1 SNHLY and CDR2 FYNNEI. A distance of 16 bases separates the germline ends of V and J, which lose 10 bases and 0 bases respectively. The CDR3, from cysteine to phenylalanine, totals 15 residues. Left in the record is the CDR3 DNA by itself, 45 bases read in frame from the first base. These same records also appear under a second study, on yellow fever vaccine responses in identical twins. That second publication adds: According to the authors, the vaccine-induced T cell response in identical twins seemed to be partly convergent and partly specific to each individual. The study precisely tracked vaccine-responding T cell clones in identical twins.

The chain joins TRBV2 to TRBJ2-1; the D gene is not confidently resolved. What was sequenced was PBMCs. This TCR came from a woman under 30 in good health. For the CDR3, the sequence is CANPERGSSYNEQFF. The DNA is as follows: TGTGCCAACCCAGAACGTGGCAGCTCCTACAATGAGCAGTTCTTC.